This TCR beta chain was identified in a study of blood T cells in healthy people across ages. Study-level findings and limits: Naive T cell percentage and TCR beta diversity correlated strongly.

PCR was performed a second time for about 7 to 12 cycles using a sample-barcoded 5' primer and a J-beta primer mix. From the 5' RACE reads, TCRdb called clonotypes with MiXCR, one entry per CDR3 protein. The sample comprises about a million distinct CDR3 sequences, roughly two fifths of which are singletons, and around 12% rests with the top ten. The germline gives CDR1 DFQATT, CDR2 SNEGSKA (reference sequence). The V gene end was trimmed by 4 bases and the J gene end by 8 bases; junction bases not matched to a gene: 4. The CDR3 covers 11 residues. This clonotype appeared a few times. Antigen specificity is unknown.

What was sequenced was blood. This receptor was taken from a man aged 18-30 years in good health. This chain connects TRBV20-1 to TRBJ1-2, with 7 bases matching TRBD1. The CDR3 spells CSAMTGRGYTF. The CDR3 nucleotides read TGCAGTGCTATGACAGGGCGAGGCTACACCTTC.